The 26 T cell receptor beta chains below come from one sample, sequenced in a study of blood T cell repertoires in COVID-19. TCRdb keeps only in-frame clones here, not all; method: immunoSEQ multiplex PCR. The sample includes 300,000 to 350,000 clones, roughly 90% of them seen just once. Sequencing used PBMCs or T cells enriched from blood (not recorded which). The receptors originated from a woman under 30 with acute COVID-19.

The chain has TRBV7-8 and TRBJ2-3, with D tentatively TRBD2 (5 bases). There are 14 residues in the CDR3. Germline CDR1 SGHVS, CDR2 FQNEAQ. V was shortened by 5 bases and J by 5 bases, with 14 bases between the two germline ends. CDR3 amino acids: CASSPRLKGDTQYF. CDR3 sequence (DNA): TGTGCCAGCAGCCCCCGACTAAAAGGAGATACGCAGTATTTT.

In DNA form, the CDR3 reads TGTGCCAGCAGCCAAAGCGGCCTTAGCACAGATACGCAGTATTTT. This sequence encodes CASSQSGLSTDTQYF. V is TRBV3-1 (or the pseudogene TRBV3-2) and J is TRBJ2-3, with a possible D match to TRBD2 (5 bases). Germline V lookup: CDR1 LGHDT, CDR2 YNNKEL (reference sequence). The ends were cut back, 2 bases at V and 0 bases at J, with 9 bases in the middle. The CDR3 extends over 15 amino acids.

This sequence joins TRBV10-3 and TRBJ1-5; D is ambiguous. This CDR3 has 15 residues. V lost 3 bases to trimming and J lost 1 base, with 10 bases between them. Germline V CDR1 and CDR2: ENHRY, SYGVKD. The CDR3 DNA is TGTGCCATCAGTGAAGGACTGGGGAGCAATCAGCCCCAGCATTTT. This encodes CAISEGLGSNQPQHF.

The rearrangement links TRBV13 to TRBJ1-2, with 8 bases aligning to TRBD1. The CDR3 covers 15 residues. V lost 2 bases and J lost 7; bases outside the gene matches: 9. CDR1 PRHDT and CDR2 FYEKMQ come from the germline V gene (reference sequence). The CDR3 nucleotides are TGTGCCAGCAGCTTAAGTCGTCAGGGGGCTCGTGGCTACACCTTC. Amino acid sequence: CASSLSRQGARGYTF.

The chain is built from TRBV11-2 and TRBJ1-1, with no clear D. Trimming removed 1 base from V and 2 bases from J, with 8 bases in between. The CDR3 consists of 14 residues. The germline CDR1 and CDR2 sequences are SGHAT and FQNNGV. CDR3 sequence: CASSLVGPNTEAFF. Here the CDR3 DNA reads TGTGCCAGCAGCTTAGTGGGCCCAAACACTGAAGCTTTCTTT. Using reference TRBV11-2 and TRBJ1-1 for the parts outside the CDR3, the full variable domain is EAGVAQSPRYKIIEKRQSVAFWCNPISGHATLYWYQQILGQGPKLLIQFQNNGVVDDSQLPKDRFSAERLKGVDSTLKIQPAKLEDSAVYLCASSLVGPNTEAFFGQGTRLTVV.

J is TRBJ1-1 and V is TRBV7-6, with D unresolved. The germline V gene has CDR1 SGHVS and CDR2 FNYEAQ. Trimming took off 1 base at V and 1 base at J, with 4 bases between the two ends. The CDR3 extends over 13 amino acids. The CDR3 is CASSLVANTEAFF. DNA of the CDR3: TGTGCCAGCAGCTTAGTAGCGAACACTGAAGCTTTCTTT.

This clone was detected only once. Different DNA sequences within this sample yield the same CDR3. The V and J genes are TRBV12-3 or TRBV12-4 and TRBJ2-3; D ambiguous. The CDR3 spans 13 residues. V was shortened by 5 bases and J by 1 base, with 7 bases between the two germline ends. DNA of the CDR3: TGTGCCAGCAGTCCCTCGGGCACAGATACGCAGTATTTT. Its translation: CASSPSGTDTQYF.

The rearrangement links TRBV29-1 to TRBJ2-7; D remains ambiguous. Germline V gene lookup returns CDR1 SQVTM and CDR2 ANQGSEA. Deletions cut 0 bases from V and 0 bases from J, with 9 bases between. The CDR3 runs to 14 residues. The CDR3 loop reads CSVEDRRSSYEQYF. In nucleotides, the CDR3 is TGCAGCGTTGAAGATCGGCGGAGCTCCTACGAGCAGTACTTC.

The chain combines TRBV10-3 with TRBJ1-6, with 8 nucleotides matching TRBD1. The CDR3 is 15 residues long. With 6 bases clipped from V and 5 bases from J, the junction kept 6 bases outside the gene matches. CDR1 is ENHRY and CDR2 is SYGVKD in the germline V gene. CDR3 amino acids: CAISLDRVDNSPLHF. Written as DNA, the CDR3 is TGTGCCATCAGCCTGGACAGGGTCGATAATTCACCCCTCCACTTT.

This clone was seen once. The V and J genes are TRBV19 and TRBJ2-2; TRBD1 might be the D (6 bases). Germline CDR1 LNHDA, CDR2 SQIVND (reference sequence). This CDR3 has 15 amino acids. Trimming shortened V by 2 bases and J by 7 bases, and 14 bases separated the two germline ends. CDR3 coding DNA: TGTGCCAGTAGTATACGGCTAGAAGGGGGCGGGGAGCTGTTTTTT. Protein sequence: CASSIRLEGGGELFF.

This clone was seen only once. The CDR3 spells CASSVAPSGAYNEQFF. The CDR3 coding sequence is TGTGCCAGCAGCGTAGCCCCAAGCGGAGCCTACAATGAGCAGTTCTTC. The chain couples TRBV9 to TRBJ2-1; D might be TRBD2 (5 bases). This CDR3 comprises 16 residues. Trimming shortened V by 0 bases and J by 2 bases, and 12 bases separated the two germline ends. Germline V lookup: CDR1 SGDLS, CDR2 YYNGEE.

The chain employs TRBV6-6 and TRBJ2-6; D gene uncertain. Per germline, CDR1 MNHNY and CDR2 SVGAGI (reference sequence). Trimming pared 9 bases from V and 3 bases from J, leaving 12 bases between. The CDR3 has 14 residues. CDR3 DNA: TGTGCCAGTTGTCCCGGGTTTGGGGCCAACGTCCTGACTTTC. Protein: CASCPGFGANVLTF.

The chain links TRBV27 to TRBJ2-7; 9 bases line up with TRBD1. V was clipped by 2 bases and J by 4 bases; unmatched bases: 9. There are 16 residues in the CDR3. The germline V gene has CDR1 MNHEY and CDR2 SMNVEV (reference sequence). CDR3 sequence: CASSLQKTGGMYEQYF. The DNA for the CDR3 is TGTGCCAGCAGTTTACAAAAGACAGGGGGTATGTACGAGCAGTACTTC.

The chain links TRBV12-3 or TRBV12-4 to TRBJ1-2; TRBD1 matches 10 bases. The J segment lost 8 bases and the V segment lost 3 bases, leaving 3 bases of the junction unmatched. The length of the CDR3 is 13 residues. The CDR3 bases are TGTGCCAGCAGTTTGGGGACAGGGGTCGGCTACACCTTC. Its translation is CASSLGTGVGYTF.

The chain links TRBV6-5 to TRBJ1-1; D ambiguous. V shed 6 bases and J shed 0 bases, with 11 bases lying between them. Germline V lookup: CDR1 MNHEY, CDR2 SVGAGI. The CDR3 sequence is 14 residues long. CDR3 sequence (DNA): TGTGCCAGCAGGCCAACAGCTTTGAACACTGAAGCTTTCTTT. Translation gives CASRPTALNTEAFF.

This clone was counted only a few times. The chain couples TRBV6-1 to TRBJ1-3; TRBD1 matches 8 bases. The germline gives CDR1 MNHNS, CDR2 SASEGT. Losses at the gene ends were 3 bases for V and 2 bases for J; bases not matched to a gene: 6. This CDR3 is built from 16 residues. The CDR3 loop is CASSEFPGGAGNTIYF. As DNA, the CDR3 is TGTGCCAGCAGTGAGTTTCCAGGGGGCGCTGGAAACACCATATATTTT.

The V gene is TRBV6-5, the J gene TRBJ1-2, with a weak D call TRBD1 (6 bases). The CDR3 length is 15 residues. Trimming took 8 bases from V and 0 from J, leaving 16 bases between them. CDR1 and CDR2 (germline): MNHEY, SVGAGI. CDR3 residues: CASGLIDRPNYGYTF. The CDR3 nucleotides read TGTGCCAGCGGACTCATCGACAGGCCTAACTATGGCTACACCTTC.

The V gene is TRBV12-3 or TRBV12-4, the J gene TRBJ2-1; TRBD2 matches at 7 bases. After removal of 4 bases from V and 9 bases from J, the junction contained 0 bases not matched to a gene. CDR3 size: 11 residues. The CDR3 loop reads CASSWGGEQFF. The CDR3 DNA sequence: TGTGCCAGCAGTTGGGGGGGTGAGCAGTTCTTC.

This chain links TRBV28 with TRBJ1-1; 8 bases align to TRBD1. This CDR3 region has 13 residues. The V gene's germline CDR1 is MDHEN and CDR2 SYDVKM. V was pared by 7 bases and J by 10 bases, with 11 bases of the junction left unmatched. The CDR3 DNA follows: TGTGCCAGCACCACTACAGGGGGTAGTGGAGCTTTCTTT. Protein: CASTTTGGSGAFF.

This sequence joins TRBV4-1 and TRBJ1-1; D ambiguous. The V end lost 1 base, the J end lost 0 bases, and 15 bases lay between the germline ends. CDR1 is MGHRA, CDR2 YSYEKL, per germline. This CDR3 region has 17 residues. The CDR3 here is CASSQVDMGLMNTEAFF. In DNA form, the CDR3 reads TGCGCCAGCAGCCAAGTGGATATGGGCCTCATGAACACTGAAGCTTTCTTT.

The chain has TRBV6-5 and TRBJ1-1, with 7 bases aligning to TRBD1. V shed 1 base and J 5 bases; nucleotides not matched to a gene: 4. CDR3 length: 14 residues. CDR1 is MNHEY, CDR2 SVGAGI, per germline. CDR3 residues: CASSYYAGGTEAFF. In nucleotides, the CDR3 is TGTGCCAGCAGTTACTACGCAGGGGGGACTGAAGCTTTCTTT.

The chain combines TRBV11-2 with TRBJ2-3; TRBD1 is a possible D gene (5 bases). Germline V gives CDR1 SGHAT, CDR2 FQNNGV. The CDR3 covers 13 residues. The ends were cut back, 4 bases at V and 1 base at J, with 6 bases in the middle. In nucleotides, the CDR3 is TGTGCCAGCAGCTGGGGCGGCACAGATACGCAGTATTTT. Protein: CASSWGGTDTQYF.

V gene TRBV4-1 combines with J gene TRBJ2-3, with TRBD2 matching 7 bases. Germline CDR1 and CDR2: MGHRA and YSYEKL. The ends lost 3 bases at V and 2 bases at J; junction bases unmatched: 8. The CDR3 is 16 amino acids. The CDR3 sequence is CASSHPRDYFTDTQYF. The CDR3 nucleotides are TGCGCCAGCAGCCACCCCCGGGACTATTTCACAGATACGCAGTATTTT.

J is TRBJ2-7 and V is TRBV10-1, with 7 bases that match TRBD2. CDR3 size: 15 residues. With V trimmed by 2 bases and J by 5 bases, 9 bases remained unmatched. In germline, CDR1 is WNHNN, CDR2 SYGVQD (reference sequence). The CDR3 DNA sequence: TGCGCCAGCAGTGAGCCGCCAGCGGGGATCCACGAGCAGTACTTC. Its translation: CASSEPPAGIHEQYF.

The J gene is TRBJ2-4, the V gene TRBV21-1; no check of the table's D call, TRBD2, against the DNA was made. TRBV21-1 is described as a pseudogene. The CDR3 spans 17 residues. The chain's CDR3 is CASSKVGLAGGKNIQYF. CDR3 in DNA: TGTGCCAGCAGCAAAGTGGGACTAGCGGGAGGGAAAAACATTCAGTACTTC.

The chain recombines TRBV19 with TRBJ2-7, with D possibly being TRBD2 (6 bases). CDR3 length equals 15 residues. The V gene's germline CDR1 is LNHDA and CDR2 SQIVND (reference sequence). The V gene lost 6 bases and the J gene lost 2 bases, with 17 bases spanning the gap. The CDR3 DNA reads TGTGCCAGTAGCAGGCGGAGGGACGGAGCCTACGAGCAGTACTTC. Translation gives CASSRRRDGAYEQYF.